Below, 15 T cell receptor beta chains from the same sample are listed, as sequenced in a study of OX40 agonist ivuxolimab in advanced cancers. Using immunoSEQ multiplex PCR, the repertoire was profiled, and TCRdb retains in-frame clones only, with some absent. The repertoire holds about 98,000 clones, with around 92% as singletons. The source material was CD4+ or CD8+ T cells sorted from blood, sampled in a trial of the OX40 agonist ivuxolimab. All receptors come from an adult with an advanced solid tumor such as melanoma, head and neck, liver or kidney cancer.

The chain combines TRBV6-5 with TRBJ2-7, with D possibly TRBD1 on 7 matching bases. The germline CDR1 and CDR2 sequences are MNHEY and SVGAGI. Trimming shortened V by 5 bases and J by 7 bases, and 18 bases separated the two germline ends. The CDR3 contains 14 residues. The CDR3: CASSRTGTAGEQYV. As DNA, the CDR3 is TGTGCCAGCAGTAGGACAGGAACCGCGGGGGAGCAGTACGTC.

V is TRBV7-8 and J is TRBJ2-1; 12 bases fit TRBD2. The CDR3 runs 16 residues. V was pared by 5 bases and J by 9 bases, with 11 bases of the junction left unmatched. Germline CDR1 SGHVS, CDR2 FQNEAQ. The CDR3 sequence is CASSKTGTSGYFEQFF. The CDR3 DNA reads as TGTGCCAGCAGCAAAACCGGGACTAGCGGGTATTTTGAGCAGTTCTTC.

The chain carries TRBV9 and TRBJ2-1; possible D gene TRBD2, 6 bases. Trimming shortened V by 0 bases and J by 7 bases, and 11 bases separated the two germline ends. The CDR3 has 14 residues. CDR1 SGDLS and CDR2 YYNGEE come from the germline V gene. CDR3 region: CASSVGGLHNEQFF. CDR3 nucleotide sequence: TGTGCCAGCAGCGTAGGGGGACTTCATAATGAGCAGTTCTTC.

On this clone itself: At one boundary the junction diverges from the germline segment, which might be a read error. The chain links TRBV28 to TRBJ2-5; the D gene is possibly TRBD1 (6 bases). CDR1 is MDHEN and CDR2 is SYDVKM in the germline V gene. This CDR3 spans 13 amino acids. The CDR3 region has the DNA TGTGCCAGCAGTTTCACAGGGTTAGAGACCCAGCACTTC. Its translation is CASSFTGLETQHF.

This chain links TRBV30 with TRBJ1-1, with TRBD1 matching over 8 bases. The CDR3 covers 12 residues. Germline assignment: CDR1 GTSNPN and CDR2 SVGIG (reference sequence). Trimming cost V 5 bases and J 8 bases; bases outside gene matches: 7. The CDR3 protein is CAWGTGGPEAFF. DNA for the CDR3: TGTGCCTGGGGAACAGGGGGACCAGAAGCTTTCTTT.

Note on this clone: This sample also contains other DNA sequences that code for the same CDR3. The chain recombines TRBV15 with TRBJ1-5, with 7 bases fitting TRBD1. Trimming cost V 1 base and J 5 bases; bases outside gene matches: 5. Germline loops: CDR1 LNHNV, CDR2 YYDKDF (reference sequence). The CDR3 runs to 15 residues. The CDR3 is CATSRARDSYQPQHF. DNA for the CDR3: TGTGCCACCAGCAGAGCGAGGGACAGCTATCAGCCCCAGCATTTT. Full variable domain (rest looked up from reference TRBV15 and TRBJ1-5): DAMVIQNPRYQVTQFGKPVTLSCSQTLNHNVMYWYQQKSSQAPKLLFHYYDKDFNNEADTPDNFQSRRPNTSFCFLDIRSPGLGDTAMYLCATSRARDSYQPQHFGDGTRLSIL.

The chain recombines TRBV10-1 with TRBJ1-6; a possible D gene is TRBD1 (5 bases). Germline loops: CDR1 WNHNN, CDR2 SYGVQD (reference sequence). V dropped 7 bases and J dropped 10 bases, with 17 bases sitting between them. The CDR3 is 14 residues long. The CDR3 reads CASTYGQGRSPLHF. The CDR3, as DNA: TGCGCCAGCACCTACGGGCAGGGACGGTCACCCCTCCACTTT.

The CDR3 is CALSRDRPYEQYF. The CDR3 region has the DNA TGTGCCTTAAGCCGGGACCGGCCCTACGAGCAGTACTTC. The rearrangement links TRBV30 to TRBJ2-7; the D gene could be TRBD1 or TRBD2 (5 bases each). V was clipped by 7 bases and J by 2 bases, with 15 bases between them. The CDR3 contains 13 residues. Germline CDR1 GTSNPN, CDR2 SVGIG (reference sequence).

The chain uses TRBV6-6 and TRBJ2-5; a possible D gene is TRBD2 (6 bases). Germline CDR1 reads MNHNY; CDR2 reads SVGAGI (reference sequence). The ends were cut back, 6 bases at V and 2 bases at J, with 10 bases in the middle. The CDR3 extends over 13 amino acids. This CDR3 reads CASRRDGQETQYF. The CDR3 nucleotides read TGTGCCAGCAGGCGGGACGGTCAAGAGACCCAGTACTTC.

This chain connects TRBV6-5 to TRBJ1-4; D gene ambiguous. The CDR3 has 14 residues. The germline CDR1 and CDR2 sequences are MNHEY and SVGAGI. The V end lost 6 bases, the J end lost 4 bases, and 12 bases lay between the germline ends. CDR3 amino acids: CASRRHALNEKLFF. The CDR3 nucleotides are TGTGCCAGCAGGAGACATGCTCTTAATGAAAAACTGTTTTTT.

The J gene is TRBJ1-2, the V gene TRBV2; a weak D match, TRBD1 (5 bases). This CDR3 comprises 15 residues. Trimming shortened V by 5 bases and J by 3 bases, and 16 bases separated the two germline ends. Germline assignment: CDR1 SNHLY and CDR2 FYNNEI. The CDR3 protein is CASSPSWGGDYGYTF. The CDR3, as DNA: TGTGCCAGCAGTCCTAGCTGGGGCGGTGACTATGGCTACACCTTC.

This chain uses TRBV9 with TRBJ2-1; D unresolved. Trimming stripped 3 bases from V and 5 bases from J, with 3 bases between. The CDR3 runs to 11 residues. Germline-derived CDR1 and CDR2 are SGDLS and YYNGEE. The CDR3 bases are TGTGCCAGCAGCGGAGACAATGAGCAGTTCTTC. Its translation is CASSGDNEQFF.

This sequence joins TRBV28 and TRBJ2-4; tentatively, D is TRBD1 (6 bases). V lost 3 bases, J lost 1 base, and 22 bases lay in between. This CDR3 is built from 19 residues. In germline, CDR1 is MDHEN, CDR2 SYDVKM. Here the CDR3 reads CASSFSRDISLNAKNIQYF. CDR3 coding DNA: TGTGCCAGCAGTTTCTCCCGGGACATTTCATTAAATGCCAAAAACATTCAGTACTTC.

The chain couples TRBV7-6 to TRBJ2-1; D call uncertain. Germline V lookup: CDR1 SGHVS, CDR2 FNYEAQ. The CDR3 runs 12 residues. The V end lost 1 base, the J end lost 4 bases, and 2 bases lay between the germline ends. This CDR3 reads CASSLVYNEQFF. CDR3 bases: TGTGCCAGCAGCTTAGTGTACAATGAGCAGTTCTTC.

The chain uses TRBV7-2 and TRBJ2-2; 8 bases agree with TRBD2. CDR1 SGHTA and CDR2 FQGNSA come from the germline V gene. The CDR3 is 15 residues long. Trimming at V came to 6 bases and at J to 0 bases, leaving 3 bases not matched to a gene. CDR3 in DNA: TGTGCCAGCAGGTCCGGGGGGGCGAACACCGGGGAGCTGTTTTTT. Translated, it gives CASRSGGANTGELFF.